These 21 T cell receptor beta chains came from one sample sequenced in a study of Ad26.COV2.S vaccination and SARS-CoV-2 variants. The data were produced by immunoSEQ multiplex PCR, yet TCRdb's version contains in-frame clones alone and is incomplete. There are about 320,000 clones in the sample; approximately 86% occur only once, and 2% to 2.5% lies in the top ten. Treatment indicated: some 20 received Ad26.COV2.S at low or high dose, single or two shots; roughly five received placebo; per-sample allocation not given. Repertoires come from day 63 after the first vaccine or placebo injection. Sequencing was performed on peripheral blood, taken in a trial of Ad26.COV2.S vaccine versus placebo. These receptors were taken from a person aged 18-65 years who received the Ad26.COV2.S COVID-19 vaccine or a placebo.

The chain combines TRBV5-4 with TRBJ2-7; no reliable D call. The CDR3 extends over 14 amino acids. Trimming took off 2 bases at V and 2 bases at J, with 11 bases between the two ends. Germline V CDR1 and CDR2: SGHNT, YYREEE (reference sequence). The CDR3 DNA reads as TGTGCCAGCAGCTTCAGTTTAGCCGCCTACGAGCAGTACTTC. This sequence encodes CASSFSLAAYEQYF.

This chain connects TRBV6-5 to TRBJ2-3; D remains unclear. The CDR3 has 10 amino acids. Germline lookup yields CDR1 MNHEY and CDR2 SVGAGI. The V and J ends lost 8 bases and 6 bases respectively, with 6 bases between them. The CDR3 here is CASLGDTQYF. In nucleotides, the CDR3 is TGTGCCAGCCTTGGGGATACGCAGTATTTT.

The J gene is TRBJ2-7, the V gene TRBV7-2; D remains unclear. The germline V gene encodes CDR1 SGHTA and CDR2 FQGNSA. Trimming cost V 0 bases and J 2 bases, with 11 bases left between them. The CDR3 contains 15 residues. The CDR3 region has the DNA TGTGCCAGCAGCTTAGCGGTAGGTTCAACCTACGAGCAGTACTTC. It yields the protein CASSLAVGSTYEQYF. Together with reference TRBV7-2 and TRBJ2-7, the CDR3 gives the full variable domain: GAGVSQSPSNKVTEKGKDVELRCDPISGHTALYWYRQSLGQGLEFLIYFQGNSAPDKSGLPSDRFSAERTGGSVSTLTIQRTQQEDSAVYLCASSLAVGSTYEQYFGPGTRLTVT.

A word on this clone: Other DNA variants within this sample encode the same CDR3. The V call is TRBV28, the J call TRBJ2-6; 8 nucleotides agree with TRBD1. The CDR3 is made up of 18 amino acids. The germline V gene encodes CDR1 MDHEN and CDR2 SYDVKM. J lost 4 bases, V lost 3 bases, and 11 bases had no gene match. CDR3 loop: CASSFLGQGASGANVLTF. The CDR3 DNA is TGTGCCAGCAGTTTTTTGGGGCAGGGGGCGAGCGGGGCCAACGTCCTGACTTTC.

This sequence joins TRBV5-6 and TRBJ1-2; 7 bases line up with TRBD1. Germline V CDR1 and CDR2: SGHDT, YYEEEE. This CDR3 is built from 15 residues. V shed 3 bases, J shed 5 bases, and the junction held 10 bases outside the gene matches. The DNA for the CDR3 is TGTGCCAGCAGCTCCAGACAGGGAGCCCTTTATGGCTACACCTTC. Translation: CASSSRQGALYGYTF.

This rearrangement joins TRBV3-1 (or the pseudogene TRBV3-2) to TRBJ2-5; a possible D gene is TRBD2 (5 bases). V lost 1 base and J 4 bases, leaving 10 bases between the germline ends. This CDR3 is built from 14 residues. Germline V CDR1 and CDR2: LGHDT, YNNKEL (reference sequence). The CDR3 DNA reads TGTGCCAGCAGCCAAGGACTATTGGGAGAGACCCAGTACTTC. Protein sequence: CASSQGLLGETQYF.

A single count supports this clone. J is TRBJ2-3 and V is TRBV7-2; D is uncertain. Trimming took 1 base from V and 3 from J, leaving 11 bases between them. From germline, CDR1 is SGHTA and CDR2 FQGNSA. The CDR3 is 15 amino acids. The CDR3 region has the DNA TGTGCCAGCAGCTTAGTGGCATTAGGGACAGATACGCAGTATTTT. Translating gives CASSLVALGTDTQYF.

The genes are TRBV6-1 and TRBJ2-1, with D perhaps matching TRBD1 (6 bases). This CDR3 has 14 residues. Germline assignment: CDR1 MNHNS and CDR2 SASEGT. V lost 1 base, J lost 9 bases, and 13 bases lay in between. The CDR3 DNA sequence: TGTGCCAGCAGTGAAGTTTTTGGGGGCACTGAGCAGTTCTTC. Translation gives CASSEVFGGTEQFF.

The rearrangement uses TRBV5-1 and TRBJ1-1; 7 bases line up with TRBD1. V dropped 2 bases and J dropped 1; count of bases not matched to a gene: 2. CDR1 SGHRS and CDR2 YFSETQ come from the germline V gene. The CDR3 is 14 amino acids. Here the CDR3 DNA reads TGCGCCAGCAGCTTACAGGGGTGGAACACTGAAGCTTTCTTT. As protein: CASSLQGWNTEAFF.

The V and J genes are TRBV7-2 and TRBJ1-2; D call uncertain. Between the trimmed V and J ends, which lost 7 bases and 4 bases, there was a span of 7 bases. This CDR3 is 11 amino acids long. The germline gives CDR1 SGHTA, CDR2 FQGNSA. CDR3 residues: CASKARYGYTF. The CDR3 region has the DNA TGTGCCAGCAAGGCCCGCTATGGCTACACCTTC.

The CDR3 reads CASSVERAGATGETQYF. CDR3 nucleotide sequence: TGTGCCAGCAGCGTAGAGCGAGCGGGGGCTACTGGGGAGACCCAGTACTTC. V usage is TRBV9 and J usage is TRBJ2-5; 8 bases align to TRBD2. J was trimmed by 5 bases and V by 0 bases; bases with no gene match: 12. Looked up from germline, CDR1 is SGDLS and CDR2 is YYNGEE. This CDR3 comprises 17 residues.

For the CDR3, the DNA is TGTGCCAGCAGTCTGGCCAACGGAAACACCATATATTTT. It is translated as CASSLANGNTIYF. V and J are TRBV28 and TRBJ1-3; no definite D call. The CDR3 extends over 13 amino acids. V gave up 5 bases and J gave up 4 bases, with 9 bases separating them. Germline CDR1 is MDHEN and CDR2 is SYDVKM.

The chain uses TRBV5-4 and TRBJ1-2; D may be TRBD1 (5 bases). CDR1 is SGHNT and CDR2 is YYREEE in the germline V gene (reference sequence). V lost 1 base, J lost 7 bases, and 17 bases lay in between. This CDR3 is 15 amino acids long. CDR3 loop: CASSLIGVDRRGYTF. The CDR3 DNA is TGTGCCAGCAGCTTGATAGGGGTAGATCGGCGTGGCTACACCTTC.

The V gene is TRBV6-1, the J gene TRBJ2-5; no definite D call. The CDR3 extends over 14 amino acids. Germline V CDR1 and CDR2: MNHNS, SASEGT. Trimming took 1 base from V and 6 from J, leaving 12 bases between them. The CDR3 DNA reads TGTGCCAGCAGTGAAGAACTCAGGTCAAAGACCCAGTACTTC. Translated, it gives CASSEELRSKTQYF.

This chain joins TRBV18 and TRBJ1-1; 7 bases line up with TRBD1. J lost 3 bases, V lost 2 bases, and 6 bases had no gene match. Looked up from germline, CDR1 is KGHSH and CDR2 is LQKENI. The CDR3 runs to 15 residues. CDR3 loop: CASSPVNRGDTEAFF. The DNA of the CDR3 is TGTGCCAGCTCACCAGTGAACAGGGGAGACACTGAAGCTTTCTTT.

The sample holds one count of this clone. The chain joins TRBV7-9 to TRBJ1-1, with TRBD1 as a possible D gene (6 bases). V lost 2 bases, J lost 6 bases, and 13 bases lay in between. This CDR3 comprises 14 residues. CDR1 and CDR2 (germline): SEHNR, FQNEAQ (reference sequence). This CDR3 reads CASSLLSGAPEAFF. Written as DNA, the CDR3 is TGTGCCAGCAGCTTATTATCAGGGGCGCCTGAAGCTTTCTTT.

The CDR3 is CASSEVSPLYNEQFF. CDR3 bases: TGTGCCAGCAGTGAGGTATCACCCTTGTACAATGAGCAGTTCTTC. The chain employs TRBV25-1 and TRBJ2-1; no firm D call. Trimming shortened V by 3 bases and J by 4 bases, and 13 bases separated the two germline ends. This CDR3 has 15 residues. The germline CDR1 and CDR2 sequences are MGHDK and SYGVNS.

Details on this clone: The junction shows a germline mismatch at one end, possibly a read error. The CDR3 sequence: CASSFDRDPVSHEQYF. DNA of the CDR3: TGCGCCAGCAGCTTCGACCGGGACCCAGTCTCCCACGAGCAGTACTTC. V usage is TRBV5-1 and J usage is TRBJ2-7, with D perhaps matching TRBD1 or TRBD2 (5 bases each). This CDR3 is 16 amino acids long. Germline V gene sequence: CDR1 SGHRS, CDR2 YFSETQ.

The chain carries TRBV29-1 and TRBJ2-1; 7 positions match TRBD2. CDR1 and CDR2 (germline): SQVTM, ANQGSEA. With 7 bases clipped from V and 0 bases from J, the junction kept 9 bases outside the gene matches. The CDR3 consists of 15 residues. The CDR3 here is CSATREDSSYNEQFF. CDR3 DNA: TGCAGCGCCACTCGGGAGGATAGCTCCTACAATGAGCAGTTCTTC.

The chain has TRBV7-8 and TRBJ2-7; the match to TRBD2 covers 8 bases. Germline V gene sequence: CDR1 SGHVS, CDR2 FQNEAQ. The CDR3 length is 16 residues. J gave up 0 bases and V 5 bases, and 9 bases lay outside the gene matches. CDR3 region: CASSIRGGPLSYEQYF. As DNA, the CDR3 is TGTGCCAGCAGCATCCGGGGGGGACCCCTCTCCTACGAGCAGTACTTC.

The V and J genes are TRBV2 and TRBJ2-5, with a tentative D call TRBD2 (5 bases). The CDR3 has 17 residues. Germline V gene data show CDR1 as SNHLY and CDR2 as FYNNEI. Deletions cut 5 bases from V and 2 bases from J, with 21 bases between. The CDR3 region is CASSWFSSPPGQETQYF. CDR3 DNA sequence: TGTGCCAGCAGTTGGTTTTCGAGCCCCCCGGGACAAGAGACCCAGTACTTC.